Shown below are 5 T cell receptor beta chains from a single sample sequenced in a study of regulatory T cells in long-lasting Graves disease. Sequencing libraries for TCR beta were prepared with iRepertoire HTBI primers and Arm-PCR of CDR3 regions. MiXCR was run by TCRdb on the multiplex PCR reads, yielding one entry per CDR3 protein. The sample lists under 500,000 distinct CDR3 sequences, more than 20% seen once, with 20% in the top ten. The time point was: persistent/refractory GD, antithyroid drugs over 5 years with positive TRAb. PBMC RNA served as the TCR library source. Sequencing was performed on peripheral blood mononuclear cells (PBMCs), taken when the disease was refractory, from a patient treated with antithyroid drugs. These receptors were obtained from a female donor with Graves disease.

The chain combines TRBV11-2 with TRBJ2-2, with D possibly matching TRBD1 (6 bases). The CDR3 spans 16 residues. Germline V gives CDR1 SGHAT, CDR2 FQNNGV. V was pared by 6 bases and J by 5 bases, with 19 bases between. The CDR3 DNA is TGTGCCAGCAGACAAGGACAGCGTTTCAAAACCGGGGAGCTGTTTTTT. The encoded protein is CASRQGQRFKTGELFF.

The V and J genes are TRBV7-2 and TRBJ1-2; no firm D call. Trimming took off 0 bases at V and 3 bases at J, with 11 bases between the two ends. The germline V gene encodes CDR1 SGHTA and CDR2 FQGNSA. The CDR3 has 15 residues. CDR3: CASSLAWAEYYGYTF. As DNA, the CDR3 is TGTGCCAGCAGCTTAGCGTGGGCAGAATACTATGGCTACACCTTC. The full variable domain, in which reference TRBV7-2 and TRBJ1-2 provide the parts outside the CDR3, is GAGVSQSPSNKVTEKGKDVELRCDPISGHTALYWYRQSLGQGLEFLIYFQGNSAPDKSGLPSDRFSAERTGGSVSTLTIQRTQQEDSAVYLCASSLAWAEYYGYTFGSGTRLTVV.

The chain is built from TRBV5-6 and TRBJ2-7; 10 bases line up with TRBD1. The germline V gene has CDR1 SGHDT and CDR2 YYEEEE. The CDR3 sequence is 21 residues long. After removal of 4 bases from V and 3 bases from J, the junction contained 25 bases not matched to a gene. The CDR3 DNA reads TGTGCCAGCAGCCCAAACCCCTCCGGGACAGGGGCCATTACTAGCGGCTACGAGCAGTACTTC. It codes for CASSPNPSGTGAITSGYEQYF. Full variable domain (rest looked up from reference TRBV5-6 and TRBJ2-7): DAGVTQSPTHLIKTRGQQVTLRCSPKSGHDTVSWYQQALGQGPQFIFQYYEEEERQRGNFPDRFSGHQFPNYSSELNVNALLLGDSALYLCASSPNPSGTGAITSGYEQYFGPGTRLTVT.

V usage is TRBV28 and J usage is TRBJ1-3; 9 positions agree with TRBD1. V trimming: 5 bases; J trimming: 0 bases; junction bases outside the gene matches: 14. Germline V gene sequence: CDR1 MDHEN, CDR2 SYDVKM. The CDR3 contains 19 residues. CDR3 DNA: TGTGCCAGCAGTCAATGGGGCGGAAGGACAGGGGCCTCTGGAAACACCATATATTTT. Translation gives CASSQWGGRTGASGNTIYF.

This chain uses TRBV7-2 with TRBJ2-7, with 8 bases that match TRBD2. CDR1 is SGHTA, CDR2 FQGNSA, per germline. CDR3 length: 14 residues. V gave up 3 bases and J gave up 4 bases; unmatched junction bases: 5. CDR3 sequence (DNA): TGTGCCAGCAGCTTGCCGGGACTAGTGTACGAGCAGTACTTC. Translating gives CASSLPGLVYEQYF.